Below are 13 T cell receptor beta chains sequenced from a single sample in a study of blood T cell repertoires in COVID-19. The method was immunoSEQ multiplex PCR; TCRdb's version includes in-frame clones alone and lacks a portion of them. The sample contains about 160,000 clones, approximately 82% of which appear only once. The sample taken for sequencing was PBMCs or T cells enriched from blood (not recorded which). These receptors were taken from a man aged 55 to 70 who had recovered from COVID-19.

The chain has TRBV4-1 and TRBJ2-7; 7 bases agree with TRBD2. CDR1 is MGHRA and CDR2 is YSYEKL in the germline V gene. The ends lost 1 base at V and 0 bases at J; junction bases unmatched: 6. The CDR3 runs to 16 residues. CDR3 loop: CASSQVTSGDSYEQYF. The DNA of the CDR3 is TGCGCCAGCAGCCAAGTAACCAGCGGGGACTCCTACGAGCAGTACTTC.

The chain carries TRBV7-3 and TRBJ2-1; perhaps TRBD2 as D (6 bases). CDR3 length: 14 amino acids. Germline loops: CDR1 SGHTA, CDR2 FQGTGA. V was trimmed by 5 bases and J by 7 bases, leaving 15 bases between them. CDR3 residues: CASSPTNSGNEQFF. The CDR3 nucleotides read TGTGCCAGCAGCCCAACCAACAGCGGGAATGAGCAGTTCTTC.

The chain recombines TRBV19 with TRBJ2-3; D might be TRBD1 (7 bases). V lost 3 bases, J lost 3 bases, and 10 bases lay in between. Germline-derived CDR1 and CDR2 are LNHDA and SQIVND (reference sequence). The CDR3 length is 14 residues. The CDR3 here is CASSMGGQTDTQYF. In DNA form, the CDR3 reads TGTGCCAGTAGTATGGGGGGACAGACAGATACGCAGTATTTT.

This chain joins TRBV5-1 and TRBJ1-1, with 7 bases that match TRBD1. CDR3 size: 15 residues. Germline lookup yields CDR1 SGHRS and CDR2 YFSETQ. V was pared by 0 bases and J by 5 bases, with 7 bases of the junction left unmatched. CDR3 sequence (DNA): TGCGCCAGCAGCTTGGATCACAGGGGCGGGACTGAAGCTTTCTTT. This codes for CASSLDHRGGTEAFF.

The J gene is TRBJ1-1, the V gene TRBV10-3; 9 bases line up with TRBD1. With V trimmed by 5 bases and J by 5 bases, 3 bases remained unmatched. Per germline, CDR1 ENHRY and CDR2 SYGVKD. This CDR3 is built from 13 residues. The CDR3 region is CAISQGQGTEAFF. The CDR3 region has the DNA TGTGCCATCAGTCAGGGACAGGGAACTGAAGCTTTCTTT.

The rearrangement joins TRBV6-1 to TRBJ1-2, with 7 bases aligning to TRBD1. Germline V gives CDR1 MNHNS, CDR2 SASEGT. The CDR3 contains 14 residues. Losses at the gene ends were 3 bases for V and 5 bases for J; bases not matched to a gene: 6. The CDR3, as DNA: TGTGCCAGCAGTGATTCAGGGGGATCTTATGGCTACACCTTC. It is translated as CASSDSGGSYGYTF.

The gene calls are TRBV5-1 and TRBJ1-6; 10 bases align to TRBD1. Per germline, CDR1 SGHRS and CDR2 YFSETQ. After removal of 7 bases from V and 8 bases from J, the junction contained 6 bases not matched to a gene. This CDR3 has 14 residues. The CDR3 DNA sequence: TGCGCCAGCGGAACAGGGACAGGGGATTCACCCCTCCACTTT. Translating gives CASGTGTGDSPLHF.

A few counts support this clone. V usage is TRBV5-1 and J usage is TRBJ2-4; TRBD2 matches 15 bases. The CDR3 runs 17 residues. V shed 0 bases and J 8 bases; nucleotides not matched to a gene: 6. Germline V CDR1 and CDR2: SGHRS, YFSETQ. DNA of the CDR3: TGCGCCAGCAGCTTGGGGACTAGCGGGAGGGTAGGGGACATTCAGTACTTC. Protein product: CASSLGTSGRVGDIQYF.

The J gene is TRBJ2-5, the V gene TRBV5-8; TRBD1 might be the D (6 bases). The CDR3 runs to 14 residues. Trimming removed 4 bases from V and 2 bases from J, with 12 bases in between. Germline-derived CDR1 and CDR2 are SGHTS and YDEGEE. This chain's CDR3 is CASSPRTGQETQYF. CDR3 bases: TGTGCCAGCAGCCCTCGAACAGGGCAAGAGACCCAGTACTTC.

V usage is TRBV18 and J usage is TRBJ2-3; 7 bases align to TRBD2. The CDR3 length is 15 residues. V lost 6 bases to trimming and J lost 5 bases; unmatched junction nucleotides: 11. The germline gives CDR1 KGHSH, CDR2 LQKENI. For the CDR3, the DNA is TGTGCCAGCTCTCGAGCGGGGATAGGGCGAGATACGCAGTATTTT. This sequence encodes CASSRAGIGRDTQYF. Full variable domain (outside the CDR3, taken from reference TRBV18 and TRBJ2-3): NAGVMQNPRHLVRRRGQEARLRCSPMKGHSHVYWYRQLPEEGLKFMVYLQKENIIDESGMPKERFSAEFPKEGPSILRIQQVVRGDSAAYFCASSRAGIGRDTQYFGPGTRLTVL.

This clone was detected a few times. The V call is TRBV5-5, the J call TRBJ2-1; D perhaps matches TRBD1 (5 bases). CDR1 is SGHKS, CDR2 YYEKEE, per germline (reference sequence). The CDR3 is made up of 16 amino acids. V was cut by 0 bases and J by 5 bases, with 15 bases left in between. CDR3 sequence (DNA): TGTGCCAGCAGCTTGGCCTACTCGACAGCCAACAATGAGCAGTTCTTC. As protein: CASSLAYSTANNEQFF.

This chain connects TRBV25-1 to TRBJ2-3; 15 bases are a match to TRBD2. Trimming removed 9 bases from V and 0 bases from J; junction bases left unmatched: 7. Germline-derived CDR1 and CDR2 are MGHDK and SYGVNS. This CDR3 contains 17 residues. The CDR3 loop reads CASSGLAGGPSTDTQYF. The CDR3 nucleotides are TGTGCCAGTAGCGGACTAGCGGGAGGGCCTAGCACAGATACGCAGTATTTT.

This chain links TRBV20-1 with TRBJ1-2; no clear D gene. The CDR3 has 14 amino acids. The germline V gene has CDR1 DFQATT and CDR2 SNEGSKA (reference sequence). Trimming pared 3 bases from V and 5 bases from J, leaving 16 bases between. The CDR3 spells CSASLEERAYGYTF. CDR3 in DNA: TGCAGTGCTAGTCTCGAAGAAAGAGCATATGGCTACACCTTC.